This T cell receptor beta chain came from a study of blood T cells in healthy people across ages. A word on this clonotype: What it binds is not known.

Study results and caveats: Older individuals had lower TCR beta diversity per million T cells (the decline was roughly linear).

The CDR3 contains 13 residues. Germline V lookup: CDR1 MNHNY, CDR2 SVGAGI (reference sequence). Trimming pared 8 bases from V and 4 bases from J, leaving 14 bases between. It was with a sample-barcoded 5' primer and a J-beta primer mix that a second PCR of roughly 7 to 12 cycles was run. Each CDR3 protein is one row after TCRdb ran MiXCR on the 5' RACE reads. The sample includes around 1.5 million distinct CDR3 sequences, around 35% seen only once; the top ten take approximately 10%. V is TRBV6-6 and J is TRBJ1-2, with a tentative D call TRBD1 (5 bases). The source of this sequence is a woman younger than 45 in good health. The specimen was blood. CDR3 nucleotide sequence: TGTGCCAGCGGGCTGGGACCGAGCTATGGCTACACCTTC. This translates into CASGLGPSYGYTF.